This T cell receptor (beta chain) was identified in a study of regulatory T cells in long-lasting Graves disease. Background on the study: Patients with new Graves' disease had used antithyroid drugs below 3 months.

Germline lookup yields CDR1 SGHNT and CDR2 YYREEE (reference sequence). The CDR3 is made up of 17 amino acids. V was clipped by 0 bases and J by 2 bases; unmatched bases: 7. To make TCR beta libraries, researchers used iRepertoire HTBI primers and Arm-PCR of CDR3 regions. TCRdb re-analysed the multiplex PCR reads in MiXCR, keeping a single row per CDR3 protein. The sample gives about 450,000 distinct CDR3 sequences, about 14% of which show up once; approximately 17% is in the top ten. Time point meaning: newly diagnosed GD, antithyroid drugs for less than 3 months. The authors made the TCR library using RNA they extracted from PBMCs. This clonotype occurred many times. Its specificity is unknown. Study-level results: Newly diagnosed Graves' patients exceeded persistent ones in TCR diversity.

The sample was also linked to a second study, of T cells in Graves' hyperthyroidism and ophthalmopathy.

The sample in question was peripheral blood mononuclear cells (PBMCs), obtained at new diagnosis, from a patient treated with antithyroid drugs. The receptor comes from a woman aged 45-60 years with Graves disease. This chain uses TRBV5-4 with TRBJ2-7; the match to TRBD2 covers 11 bases. The CDR3 coding sequence is TGTGCCAGCAGCTTGGGGCTAGCGGGAGGAAGTACCTACGAGCAGTACTTC. Residues: CASSLGLAGGSTYEQYF.